Shown below are 3 T cell receptor beta chains from a single sample sequenced in a study of OX40 agonist ivuxolimab in advanced cancers. Data came from immunoSEQ multiplex PCR; TCRdb stores just in-frame clones and leaves some out. The data hold around 64,000 clones, with roughly nine tenths observed a single time. The source was CD4+ or CD8+ T cells sorted from blood, collected in a trial of the OX40 agonist ivuxolimab. The receptors were sampled from an adult with an advanced solid tumor such as melanoma, head and neck, liver or kidney cancer.

Points on this clone: The DNA is left out, because the CDR3 cannot be placed on it with certainty; the CDR3 is given as TCRdb lists it. This sequence joins TRBV27 and TRBJ2-1. CDR1 and CDR2 (germline): MNHEY, SMNVEV (reference sequence). The CDR3 extends over 14 residues, inclusive of both ends. CDR3 residues: CASSSSVGFNEQFF.

The chain uses TRBV5-6 and TRBJ2-1; D is unresolved. The germline CDR1 and CDR2 sequences are SGHDT and YYEEEE. Between the trimmed V and J ends, which lost 4 bases and 0 bases, there was a span of 11 bases. There are 15 residues in the CDR3. CDR3 bases: TGTGCCAGCAGCCTACACCTGAGCTCCTACAATGAGCAGTTCTTC. Amino acid sequence: CASSLHLSSYNEQFF.

This clone came up once. The chain combines TRBV19 with TRBJ2-1; D remains unclear. The V gene lost 5 bases and the J gene lost 0 bases, with 11 bases spanning the gap. The CDR3 has 15 amino acids. Germline assignment: CDR1 LNHDA and CDR2 SQIVND (reference sequence). This chain's CDR3 is CASSYAQYSYNEQFF. DNA for the CDR3: TGTGCCAGTAGTTATGCTCAATACTCCTACAATGAGCAGTTCTTC.